This record covers a single T cell receptor beta chain. Its antigen is unknown. Each CDR3 protein gets one entry after TCRdb re-called the RT-PCR reads with MiXCR. The sample shows 500,000 to 650,000 distinct CDR3 sequences, approximately 7.1% of them seen only once. This entry belongs to a study of response to subunit inactivated influenza vaccine. General observations from the study: Authors suggested few new T cells are recruited by each seasonal influenza vaccination.

The CDR3 loop spans 15 amino acids. Trimming stripped 4 bases from V and 0 bases from J, with 11 bases between. The V gene's germline CDR1 is SGHNT and CDR2 YYREEE (reference sequence). The chain combines TRBV5-4 with TRBJ2-1; a weak D match, TRBD1 (6 bases). Sample: PBMCs from blood, taken about 23 months after vaccination. The TCR was taken from a man aged 50 to 75 who received an inactivated influenza vaccine. The CDR3: CASSGDTSSYNEQFF. CDR3 DNA: TGTGCCAGCAGCGGGGACACCAGCTCCTACAATGAGCAGTTCTTC. The entire variable domain, with the rest obtained from reference TRBV5-4 and TRBJ2-1, is as follows: ETGVTQSPTHLIKTRGQQVTLRCSSQSGHNTVSWYQQALGQGPQFIFQYYREEENGRGNFPPRFSGLQFPNYSSELNVNALELDDSALYLCASSGDTSSYNEQFFGPGTRLTVL.